Sequencing of this T cell receptor (beta chain) was carried out in a study of T-cell memory formation after mild COVID-19. A single record per CDR3 protein comes from TCRdb applying MiXCR to the 5' RACE reads. This sample has about 360,000 distinct CDR3 sequences, with approximately 15% found just once. Per the germline V gene, CDR1 is DFQATT and CDR2 is SNEGSKA (reference sequence). The CDR3 covers 15 residues. Trimming removed 4 bases at V and 2 bases at J, with 16 bases between. The sequencing input was PBMCs or a T cell subset sorted from them (not recorded which). The chain couples TRBV20-1 to TRBJ2-3; D could derive from TRBD1 or TRBD2 (6 bases each). This sequence was found in a man between 18 and 35 years old who had mild COVID-19 (a few samples of this study predate the infection). Cell type and time point are not known. The CDR3 DNA reads as TGCAGTGCTAATGATCCCGGGGGCCTCACAGATACGCAGTATTTT. Amino acids: CSANDPGGLTDTQYF.